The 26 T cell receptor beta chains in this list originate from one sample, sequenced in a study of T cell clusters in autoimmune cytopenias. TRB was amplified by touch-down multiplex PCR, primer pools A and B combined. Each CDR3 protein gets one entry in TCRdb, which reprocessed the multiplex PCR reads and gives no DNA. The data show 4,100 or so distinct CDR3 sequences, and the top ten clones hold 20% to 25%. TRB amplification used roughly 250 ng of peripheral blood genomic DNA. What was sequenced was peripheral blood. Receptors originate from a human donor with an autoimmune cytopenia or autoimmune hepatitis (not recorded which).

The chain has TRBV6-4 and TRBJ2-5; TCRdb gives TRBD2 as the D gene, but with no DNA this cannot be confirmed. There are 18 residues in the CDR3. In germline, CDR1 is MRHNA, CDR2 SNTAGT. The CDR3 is CASSSPQRGVNYEETQYF.

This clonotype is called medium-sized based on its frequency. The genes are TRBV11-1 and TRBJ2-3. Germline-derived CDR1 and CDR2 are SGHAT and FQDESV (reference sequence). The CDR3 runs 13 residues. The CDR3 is CASSLGLTDTQYF. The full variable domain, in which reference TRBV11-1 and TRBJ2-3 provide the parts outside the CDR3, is EAEVAQSPRYKITEKSQAVAFWCDPISGHATLYWYRQILGQGPELLVQFQDESVVDDSQLPKDRFSAERLKGVDSTLKIQPAELGDSAMYLCASSLGLTDTQYFGPGTRLTVL.

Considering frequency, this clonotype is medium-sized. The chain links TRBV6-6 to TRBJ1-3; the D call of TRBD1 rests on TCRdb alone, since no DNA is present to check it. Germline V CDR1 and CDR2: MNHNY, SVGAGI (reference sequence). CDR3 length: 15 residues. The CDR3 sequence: CASSSPQENSNTIYF.

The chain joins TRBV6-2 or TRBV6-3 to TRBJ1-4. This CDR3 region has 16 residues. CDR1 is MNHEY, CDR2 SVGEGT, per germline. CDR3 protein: CASSYPLGDGSEKLFF.

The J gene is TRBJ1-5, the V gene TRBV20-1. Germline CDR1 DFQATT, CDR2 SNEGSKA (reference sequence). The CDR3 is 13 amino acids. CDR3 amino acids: CSARIQTNQPQHF.

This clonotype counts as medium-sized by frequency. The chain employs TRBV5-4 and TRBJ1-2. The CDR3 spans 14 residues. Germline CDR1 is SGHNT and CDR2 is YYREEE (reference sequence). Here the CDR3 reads CASSWDRGSDGYTF.

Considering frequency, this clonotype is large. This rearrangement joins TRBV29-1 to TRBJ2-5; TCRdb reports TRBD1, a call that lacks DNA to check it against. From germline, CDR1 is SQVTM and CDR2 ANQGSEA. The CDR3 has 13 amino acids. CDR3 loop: CSVATGTGETQYF.

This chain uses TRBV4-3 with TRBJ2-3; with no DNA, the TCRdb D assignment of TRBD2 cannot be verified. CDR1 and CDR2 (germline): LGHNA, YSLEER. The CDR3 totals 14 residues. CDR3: CASSLREGQDTQYF.

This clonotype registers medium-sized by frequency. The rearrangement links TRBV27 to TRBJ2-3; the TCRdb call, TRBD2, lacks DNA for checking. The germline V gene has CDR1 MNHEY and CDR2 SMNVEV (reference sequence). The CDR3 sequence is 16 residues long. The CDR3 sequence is CASSLFGGGVTDTQYF.

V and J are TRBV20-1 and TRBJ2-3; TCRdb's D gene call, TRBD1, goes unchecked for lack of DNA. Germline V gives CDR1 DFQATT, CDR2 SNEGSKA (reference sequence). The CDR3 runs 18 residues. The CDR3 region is CSARDGTSGQPPRDTQYF.

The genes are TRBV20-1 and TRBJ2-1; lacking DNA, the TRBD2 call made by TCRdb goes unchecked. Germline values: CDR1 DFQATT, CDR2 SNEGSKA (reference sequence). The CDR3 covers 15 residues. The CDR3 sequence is CSARVRGGPYNEQFF.

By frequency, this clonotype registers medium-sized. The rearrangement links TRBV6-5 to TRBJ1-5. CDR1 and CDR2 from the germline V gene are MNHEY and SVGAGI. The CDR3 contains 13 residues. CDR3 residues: CASSYSPGQPQHF.

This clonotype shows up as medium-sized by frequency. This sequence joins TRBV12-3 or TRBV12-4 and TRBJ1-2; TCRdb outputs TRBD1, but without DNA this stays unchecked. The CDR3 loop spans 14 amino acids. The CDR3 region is CASSKQGDYYGYTF.

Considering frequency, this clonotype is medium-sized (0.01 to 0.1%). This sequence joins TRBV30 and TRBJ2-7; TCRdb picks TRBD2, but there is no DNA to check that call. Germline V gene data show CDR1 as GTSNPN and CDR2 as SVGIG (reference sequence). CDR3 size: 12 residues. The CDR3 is CAWGPSSYEQYF.

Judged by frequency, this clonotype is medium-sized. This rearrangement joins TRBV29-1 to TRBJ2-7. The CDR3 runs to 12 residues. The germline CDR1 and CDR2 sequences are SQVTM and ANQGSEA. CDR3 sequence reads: CSVVEMSYEQYF.

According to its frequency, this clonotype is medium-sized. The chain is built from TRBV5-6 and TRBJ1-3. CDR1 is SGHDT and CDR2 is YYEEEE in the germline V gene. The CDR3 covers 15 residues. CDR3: CASSGNTFSGNTIYF.

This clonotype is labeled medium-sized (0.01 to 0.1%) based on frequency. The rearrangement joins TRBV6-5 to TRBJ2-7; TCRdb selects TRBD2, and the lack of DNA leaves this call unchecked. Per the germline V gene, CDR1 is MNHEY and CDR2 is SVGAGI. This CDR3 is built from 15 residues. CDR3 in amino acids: CASSGGAGGYHEQYF.

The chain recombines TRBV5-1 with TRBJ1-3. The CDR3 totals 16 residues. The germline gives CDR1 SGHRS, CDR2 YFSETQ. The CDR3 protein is CASSLGTGDSGNTIYF.

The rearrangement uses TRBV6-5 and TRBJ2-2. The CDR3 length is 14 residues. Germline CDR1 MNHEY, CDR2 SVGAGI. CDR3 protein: CASTPVAHTGELFF.

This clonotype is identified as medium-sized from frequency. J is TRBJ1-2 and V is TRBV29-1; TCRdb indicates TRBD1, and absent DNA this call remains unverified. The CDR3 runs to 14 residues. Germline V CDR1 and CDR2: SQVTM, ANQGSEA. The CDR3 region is CSVGQGRVYYGYTF.

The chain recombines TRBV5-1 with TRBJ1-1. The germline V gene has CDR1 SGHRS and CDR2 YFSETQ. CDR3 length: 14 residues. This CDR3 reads CASSLVGPNTEAFF.

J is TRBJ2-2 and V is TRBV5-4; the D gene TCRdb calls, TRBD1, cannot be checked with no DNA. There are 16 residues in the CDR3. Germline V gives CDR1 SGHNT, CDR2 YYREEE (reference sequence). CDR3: CASSLALRQGSGELFF.

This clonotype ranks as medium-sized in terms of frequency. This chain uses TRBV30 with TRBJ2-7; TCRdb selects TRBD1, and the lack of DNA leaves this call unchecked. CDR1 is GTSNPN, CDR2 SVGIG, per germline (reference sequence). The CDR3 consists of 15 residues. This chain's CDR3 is CAWNPGTGARGEQYF. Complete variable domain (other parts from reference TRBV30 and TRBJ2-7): SQTIHQWPATLVQPVGSPLSLECTVEGTSNPNLYWYRQAAGRGLQLLFYSVGIGQISSEVPQNLSASRPQDRQFILSSKKLLLSDSGFYLCAWNPGTGARGEQYFGPGTRLTVT.

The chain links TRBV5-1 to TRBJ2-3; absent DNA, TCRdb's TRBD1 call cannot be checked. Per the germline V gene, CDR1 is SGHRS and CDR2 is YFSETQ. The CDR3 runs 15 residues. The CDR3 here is CASSQTGTSTDTQYF.

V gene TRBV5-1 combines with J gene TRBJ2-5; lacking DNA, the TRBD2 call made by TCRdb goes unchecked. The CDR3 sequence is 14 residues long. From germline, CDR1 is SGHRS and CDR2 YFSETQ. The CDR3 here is CASSLGSGVETQYF.

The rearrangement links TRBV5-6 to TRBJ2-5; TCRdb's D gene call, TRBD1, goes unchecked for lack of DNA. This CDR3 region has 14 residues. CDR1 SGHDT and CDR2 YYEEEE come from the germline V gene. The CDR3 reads CASSFYGAGETQYF.